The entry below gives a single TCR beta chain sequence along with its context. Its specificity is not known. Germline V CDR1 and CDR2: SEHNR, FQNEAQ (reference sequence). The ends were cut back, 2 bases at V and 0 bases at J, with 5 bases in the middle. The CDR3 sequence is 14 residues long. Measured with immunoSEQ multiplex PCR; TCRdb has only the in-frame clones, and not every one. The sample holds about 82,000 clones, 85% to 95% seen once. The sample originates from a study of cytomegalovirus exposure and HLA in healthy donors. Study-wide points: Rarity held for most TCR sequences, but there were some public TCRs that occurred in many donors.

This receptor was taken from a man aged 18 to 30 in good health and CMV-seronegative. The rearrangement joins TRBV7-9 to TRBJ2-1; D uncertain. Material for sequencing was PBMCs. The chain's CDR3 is CASSLPVSYNEQFF. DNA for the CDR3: TGTGCCAGCAGCTTACCAGTCTCCTACAATGAGCAGTTCTTC.